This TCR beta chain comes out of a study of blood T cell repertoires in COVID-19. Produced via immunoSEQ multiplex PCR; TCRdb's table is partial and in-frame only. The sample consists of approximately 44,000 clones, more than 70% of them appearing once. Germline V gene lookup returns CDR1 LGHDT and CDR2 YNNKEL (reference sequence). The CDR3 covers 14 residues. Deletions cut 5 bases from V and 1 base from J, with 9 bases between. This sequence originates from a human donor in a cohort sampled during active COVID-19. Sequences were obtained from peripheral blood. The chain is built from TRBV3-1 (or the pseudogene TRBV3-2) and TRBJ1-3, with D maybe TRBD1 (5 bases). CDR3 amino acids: CASSSGNSGNTIYF. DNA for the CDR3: TGTGCCAGCAGCTCAGGGAATTCTGGAAACACCATATATTTT.